A single sample is the source of the 28 T cell receptor beta chains below, sequenced in a study of T cell changes during pregnancy in multiple sclerosis. Generated by immunoSEQ multiplex PCR, the TCRdb table keeps only in-frame clones and is missing some. The data show under 6,000 clones, with 81% seen just once and less than 20% held by the top ten. The sample consisted of CD8+ T cells from peripheral blood mononuclear cells, taken in the second trimester of pregnancy. These receptors came from a female donor in good health, enrolled as a control in a pregnancy study.

The chain combines TRBV29-1 with TRBJ1-2; 9 nucleotides line up with TRBD1. CDR1 is SQVTM, CDR2 ANQGSEA, per germline. This CDR3 region has 13 residues. Trimming at V came to 5 bases and at J to 6 bases, leaving 7 bases not matched to a gene. The CDR3 sequence is CSVPQGAENGYTF. DNA of the CDR3: TGCAGCGTTCCACAGGGGGCGGAAAATGGCTACACCTTC.

The chain carries TRBV7-3 and TRBJ2-3; possibly TRBD1 for D (6 bases). The V and J ends lost 1 base and 0 bases respectively, with 11 bases between them. Germline values: CDR1 SGHTA, CDR2 FQGTGA. This CDR3 has 16 amino acids. CDR3 in amino acids: CASSLMGAASTDTQYF. The CDR3 bases are TGTGCCAGCAGCTTAATGGGGGCAGCAAGCACAGATACGCAGTATTTT.

The chain uses TRBV5-1 and TRBJ2-3; 9 positions match TRBD2. Germline lookup yields CDR1 SGHRS and CDR2 YFSETQ. CDR3 length: 15 amino acids. V was pared by 5 bases and J by 7 bases, with 11 bases of the junction left unmatched. The CDR3 is CASSYSGGPLNTQYF. In DNA, the CDR3 is TGCGCCAGCAGTTATAGCGGGGGCCCTCTAAATACGCAGTATTTT.

The V gene is TRBV19, the J gene TRBJ1-1, with D hard to call. This CDR3 has 19 residues. The V gene's germline CDR1 is LNHDA and CDR2 SQIVND (reference sequence). Trimming took off 6 bases at V and 0 bases at J, with 26 bases between the two ends. This CDR3 reads CASRHFRAGGWGLNTEAFF. The CDR3 coding sequence is TGTGCCAGTAGACACTTCCGGGCGGGCGGTTGGGGATTGAACACTGAAGCTTTCTTT.

The chain recombines TRBV27 with TRBJ2-3, with D possibly TRBD2 on 6 matching bases. The CDR3 covers 17 residues. The germline V gene has CDR1 MNHEY and CDR2 SMNVEV (reference sequence). Trimming left V 4 bases short and J 4 bases short, with 21 bases between. The CDR3 nucleotides are TGTGCCAGCAGTTCCGACGCCGGGACTCGGGTTGCAGATACGCAGTATTTT. Translating gives CASSSDAGTRVADTQYF.

V is TRBV5-6 and J is TRBJ2-7; possible D gene TRBD1, 5 bases. Germline V gives CDR1 SGHDT, CDR2 YYEEEE. V lost 1 base, J lost 4 bases, and 12 bases lay in between. CDR3 length equals 14 residues. The CDR3 nucleotides are TGTGCCAGCAGCTTGTCCCAGGGATGGTACGAGCAGTACTTC. This translates into CASSLSQGWYEQYF. The variable domain in full, completed from reference TRBV5-6 and TRBJ2-7, reads DAGVTQSPTHLIKTRGQQVTLRCSPKSGHDTVSWYQQALGQGPQFIFQYYEEEERQRGNFPDRFSGHQFPNYSSELNVNALLLGDSALYLCASSLSQGWYEQYFGPGTRLTVT.

This clone was seen just once. The chain combines TRBV9 with TRBJ1-2; tentatively, D is TRBD1 (5 bases). V was shortened by 7 bases and J by 8 bases, with 12 bases between the two germline ends. The CDR3 is made up of 11 amino acids. Germline CDR1 SGDLS, CDR2 YYNGEE. The CDR3 is CASSMGGGYTF. CDR3 nucleotide sequence: TGTGCCAGCTCAATGGGGGGAGGCTACACCTTC.

This clone has more than one count but fewer than ten. The chain carries TRBV4-3 and TRBJ1-6; 7 nucleotides match TRBD1. The germline gives CDR1 LGHNA, CDR2 YSLEER. The ends lost 0 bases at V and 10 bases at J; junction bases unmatched: 9. The CDR3 runs 16 residues. The DNA of the CDR3 is TGCGCCAGCAGCCAAGATGCGGGGACAGAAAAATCACCCCTCCACTTT. Encoded protein: CASSQDAGTEKSPLHF.

V usage is TRBV27 and J usage is TRBJ2-7; 7 bases map to TRBD1. Looked up from germline, CDR1 is MNHEY and CDR2 is SMNVEV (reference sequence). Trimming removed 6 bases from V and 2 bases from J; junction bases left unmatched: 10. CDR3 length: 15 residues. This chain's CDR3 is CASSLSAGTAYEQYF. The CDR3 DNA sequence: TGTGCCAGCAGCCTCAGCGCCGGGACAGCCTACGAGCAGTACTTC.

The chain joins TRBV6-4 to TRBJ2-1, with D possibly matching TRBD1 (6 bases). This CDR3 is built from 14 residues. CDR1 is MRHNA and CDR2 is SNTAGT in the germline V gene. V was clipped by 3 bases and J by 0 bases, with 6 bases between them. This CDR3 reads CASSEDSSYNEQFF. The CDR3, as DNA: TGTGCCAGCAGTGAGGACAGCTCCTACAATGAGCAGTTCTTC.

V usage is TRBV15 and J usage is TRBJ1-6; perhaps TRBD1 as D (5 bases). CDR1 and CDR2 from the germline V gene are LNHNV and YYDKDF (reference sequence). The CDR3 has 17 residues. This chain's CDR3 is CATPGTTYGGEASPLHF. CDR3 nucleotide sequence: TGTGCGACACCGGGCACCACCTACGGGGGAGAAGCTTCACCCCTCCACTTT. The full variable domain, completed using reference TRBV15 and TRBJ1-6, is DAMVIQNPRYQVTQFGKPVTLSCSQTLNHNVMYWYQQKSSQAPKLLFHYYDKDFNNEADTPDNFQSRRPNTSFCFLDIRSPGLGDTAMYLCATPGTTYGGEASPLHFGNGTRLTVT.

The rearrangement uses TRBV9 and TRBJ2-1, with 11 positions matching TRBD2. The CDR3 consists of 16 residues. V gave up 4 bases and J gave up 4 bases; unmatched junction bases: 7. Germline CDR1 is SGDLS and CDR2 is YYNGEE. CDR3 amino acids: CASSPTTSGTYNEQFF. The CDR3 DNA is TGTGCCAGCAGCCCCACGACTAGCGGGACGTACAATGAGCAGTTCTTC. Variable domain in full (rest from reference TRBV9 and TRBJ2-1): DSGVTQTPKHLITATGQRVTLRCSPRSGDLSVYWYQQSLDQGLQFLIQYYNGEERAKGNILERFSAQQFPDLHSELNLSSLELGDSALYFCASSPTTSGTYNEQFFGPGTRLTVL.

The rearrangement links TRBV4-3 to TRBJ2-7; maybe TRBD2 (6 bases). V was cut by 3 bases and J by 3 bases, with 21 bases left in between. Germline V gene lookup returns CDR1 LGHNA and CDR2 YSLEER. The CDR3 is 17 residues long. CDR3 sequence (DNA): TGCGCCAGCAGCCAGGGCGGGGTCCCGGGGGAGGACTACGAGCAGTACTTC. Its translation: CASSQGGVPGEDYEQYF.

The CDR3 DNA follows: TGTGCCAGCAGCCGGACAGCGGGAGGGCCCGATACGCAGTATTTT. This translates into CASSRTAGGPDTQYF. The chain couples TRBV6-4 to TRBJ2-3, with TRBD2 identical over 10 bases. The V gene end was trimmed by 6 bases and the J gene end by 6 bases; junction bases not matched to a gene: 9. CDR3 size: 15 residues. CDR1 is MRHNA and CDR2 is SNTAGT in the germline V gene.

The chain links TRBV10-1 to TRBJ1-1; TRBD1 is a possible D gene (5 bases). The V end was cut by 0 bases, the J end by 1 base, with 9 bases between. Germline V gene lookup returns CDR1 WNHNN and CDR2 SYGVQD (reference sequence). This CDR3 spans 15 amino acids. This chain's CDR3 is CASSESRQPNTEAFF. DNA of the CDR3: TGCGCCAGCAGTGAGTCGAGACAGCCGAACACTGAAGCTTTCTTT.

The count of this clone is one. The chain couples TRBV18 to TRBJ2-7, with TRBD1 identical over 8 bases. CDR3 length: 14 amino acids. V trimming: 2 bases; J trimming: 5 bases; junction bases outside the gene matches: 5. Germline V lookup: CDR1 KGHSH, CDR2 LQKENI. CDR3 sequence (DNA): TGTGCCAGCTCACCATTCCAGGGGGCGGACGAGCAGTACTTC. Encoded protein: CASSPFQGADEQYF. The full variable domain, completed using reference TRBV18 and TRBJ2-7, is NAGVMQNPRHLVRRRGQEARLRCSPMKGHSHVYWYRQLPEEGLKFMVYLQKENIIDESGMPKERFSAEFPKEGPSILRIQQVVRGDSAAYFCASSPFQGADEQYFGPGTRLTVT.

The V and J genes are TRBV27 and TRBJ1-4, with a weak D call TRBD1 (5 bases). CDR3 length equals 14 residues. The germline CDR1 and CDR2 sequences are MNHEY and SMNVEV (reference sequence). Trimming took 7 bases from V and 3 from J, leaving 12 bases between them. The CDR3 DNA sequence: TGTGCCAGCATGCGGGGGAGGCCTAATGAAAAACTGTTTTTT. This sequence encodes CASMRGRPNEKLFF. Combining the CDR3 with reference TRBV27 and TRBJ1-4 gives the whole variable domain EAQVTQNPRYLITVTGKKLTVTCSQNMNHEYMSWYRQDPGLGLRQIYYSMNVEVTDKGDVPEGYKVSRKEKRNFPLILESPSPNQTSLYFCASMRGRPNEKLFFGSGTQLSVL.

This sequence joins TRBV19 and TRBJ2-4, with D perhaps matching TRBD1 (6 bases). Germline V gene lookup returns CDR1 LNHDA and CDR2 SQIVND (reference sequence). V was clipped by 7 bases and J by 8 bases, with 18 bases between them. The length of the CDR3 is 14 residues. The DNA of the CDR3 is TGTGCCAGTATTACTCGAGGGGGAGCGGACATTCAGTACTTC. This sequence encodes CASITRGGADIQYF.

V is TRBV7-2 and J is TRBJ2-7; tentatively, D is TRBD2 (5 bases). This CDR3 has 13 amino acids. Deletions cut 6 bases from V and 3 bases from J, with 12 bases between. Looked up from germline, CDR1 is SGHTA and CDR2 is FQGNSA. Here the CDR3 DNA reads TGTGCCAGCAGATCGGGATCCCACTACGAGCAGTACTTC. It encodes CASRSGSHYEQYF.

This chain uses TRBV6-1 with TRBJ1-1; TRBD1 agrees at 10 bases. With V trimmed by 3 bases and J by 5 bases, 6 bases remained unmatched. The germline gives CDR1 MNHNS, CDR2 SASEGT. The CDR3 runs to 15 residues. In DNA, the CDR3 is TGTGCCAGCAGTGAGGGACAGGGGCAGGGAACTGAAGCTTTCTTT. Amino acid sequence: CASSEGQGQGTEAFF.

V and J are TRBV10-3 and TRBJ2-5, with 8 bases aligning to TRBD1. J gave up 1 base and V 2 bases, and 15 bases lay outside the gene matches. The CDR3 loop spans 19 amino acids. CDR1 ENHRY and CDR2 SYGVKD come from the germline V gene. Here the CDR3 reads CAISERTGWLSLIQETQYF. CDR3 DNA: TGTGCCATCAGTGAGAGGACAGGGTGGCTCTCTCTGATCCAAGAGACCCAGTACTTC.

The rearrangement links TRBV7-9 to TRBJ2-1, with 8 bases identical to TRBD1. This CDR3 is built from 12 residues. V lost 4 bases and J lost 9; bases outside the gene matches: 2. Germline V gives CDR1 SEHNR, CDR2 FQNEAQ (reference sequence). The CDR3 loop reads CASSYQGAEQFF. For the CDR3, the DNA is TGTGCCAGCAGCTATCAGGGGGCTGAGCAGTTCTTC. Based on the CDR3 plus reference TRBV7-9 and TRBJ2-1, the full variable domain is DTGVSQNPRHKITKRGQNVTFRCDPISEHNRLYWYRQTLGQGPEFLTYFQNEAQLEKSRLLSDRFSAERPKGSFSTLEIQRTEQGDSAMYLCASSYQGAEQFFGPGTRLTVL.

This rearrangement joins TRBV9 to TRBJ2-1, with 10 bases fitting TRBD2. The CDR3 is 15 residues long. The germline V gene has CDR1 SGDLS and CDR2 YYNGEE. Trimming cost V 0 bases and J 6 bases; bases outside gene matches: 3. This CDR3 reads CASSVESGRGNEQFF. CDR3 in DNA: TGTGCCAGCAGCGTAGAGAGCGGGAGGGGCAATGAGCAGTTCTTC.

This clone was observed a few times. This rearrangement joins TRBV21-1 to TRBJ2-1; the D call of TRBD2 is as the table states it, not checked on the DNA. TRBV21-1 is annotated as a pseudogene. The CDR3 runs 15 residues. As DNA, the CDR3 is TGTGCCAGCAGCACCGGGACTAGCGGGAGGGCTGAGCAGTTCTTC. This sequence encodes CASSTGTSGRAEQFF.

The rearrangement joins TRBV15 to TRBJ2-7; TRBD1 matches at 9 bases. Per germline, CDR1 LNHNV and CDR2 YYDKDF (reference sequence). Trimming at V came to 0 bases and at J to 6 bases, leaving 3 bases not matched to a gene. The CDR3 totals 14 residues. The CDR3 bases are TGTGCCACCAGCAGAGAACAGGGGGCAGGCGAGCAGTACTTC. This codes for CATSREQGAGEQYF.

On this clone: One junction end disagrees with the germline gene, perhaps due to a read error. V usage is TRBV4-1 and J usage is TRBJ2-3; D might be TRBD2 (6 bases). CDR1 MGHRA and CDR2 YSYEKL come from the germline V gene. The CDR3 consists of 11 residues. CDR3 coding DNA: TGCGCCAGCAGCCAAACGGGGGACGAGGTGTTT. This codes for CASSQTGDEVF.

The chain links TRBV6-1 to TRBJ2-3; perhaps TRBD1 as D (6 bases). The ends were cut back, 4 bases at V and 2 bases at J, with 13 bases in the middle. Per germline, CDR1 MNHNS and CDR2 SASEGT. This CDR3 has 15 amino acids. Here the CDR3 reads CASSAVTGSTDTQYF. CDR3 in DNA: TGTGCCAGCAGTGCGGTGACAGGATCCACAGATACGCAGTATTTT.

The rearrangement uses TRBV6-1 and TRBJ1-1; no reliable D call. V was clipped by 4 bases and J by 5 bases, with 14 bases between them. Germline loops: CDR1 MNHNS, CDR2 SASEGT. The CDR3 has 14 residues. The CDR3 sequence is CASSVDQEVTEAFF. The CDR3, as DNA: TGTGCCAGCAGTGTAGATCAAGAGGTAACTGAAGCTTTCTTT.